These 25 T cell receptor beta chains came from one sample sequenced in a study of T cell clonality in common variable immunodeficiency. Assay used: immunoSEQ multiplex PCR; TCRdb lists only in-frame clones, some missing. The repertoire shows more than 45,000 clones, none seen only once; the top ten take 5% to 6.5%. Sequencing was performed on peripheral blood mononuclear cells. These receptors originate from a person aged 18-69 years in good health.

In this sample, this clone turned up many times. The read falls 3 residues short of the CDR3 end, and the missing part is taken from the germline J gene. The V and J genes are TRBV5-1 and TRBJ1-5; a possible D gene is TRBD1 (5 bases). The CDR3 covers 15 residues. CDR1 SGHRS and CDR2 YFSETQ come from the germline V gene. Trimming stripped 1 base from V and 1 base from J, with 9 bases between. CDR3 sequence: CASSLRGGSNQPQHF. The CDR3 bases that were read are TGCGCCAGCAGCTTGAGGGGAGGAAGCAATCAGCCC.

There are many counts of this clone. CDR3 sequence reads: CASSLGTGAYEQYF. The sequenced CDR3 bases are TGTGCCAGCAGCTTAGGGACAGGGGCCTACGAG. J is TRBJ2-7 and V is TRBV7-7; 9 nucleotides line up with TRBD1. The read falls 3 residues short of the CDR3 end, and the missing part is taken from the germline J gene. Germline V gene data show CDR1 as SSHAT and CDR2 as FNYEAQ (reference sequence). CDR3 length: 14 amino acids. V gave up 1 base and J gave up 2 bases; unmatched junction bases: 0. Looking up the rest from reference TRBV7-7 and TRBJ2-7 gives the full variable domain: GAGVSQSPRYKVTKRGQDVTLRCDPISSHATLYWYQQALGQGPEFLTYFNYEAQPDKSGLPSDRFSAERPEGSISTLTIQRTEQRDSAMYRCASSLGTGAYEQYFGPGTRLTVT.

This clone was detected ten times or more. CDR3 DNA, as far as it was read: TGTGCCTGGAGTGTGGCGAAGGGCAGGGAAAAA. This codes for CAWSVAKGREK. The complete CDR3 reads CAWSVAKGREKLFF. The gene calls are TRBV30 and TRBJ1-4; no definite D call. The CDR3 end is not reached by the read, which stops 3 residues before it; the germline J gene fills it in. CDR1 and CDR2 from the germline V gene are GTSNPN and SVGIG (reference sequence). Trimming cost V 0 bases and J 8 bases, with 13 bases left between them. The CDR3 runs 14 residues.

This clone was counted between two and nine times. Read data end 3 residues before the CDR3 end; the end is taken from the germline J gene. The chain joins TRBV5-6 to TRBJ2-5; D perhaps matches TRBD2 (5 bases). Deletions cut 2 bases from V and 4 bases from J, with 9 bases between. The CDR3 covers 13 residues. Per the germline V gene, CDR1 is SGHDT and CDR2 is YYEEEE. The part of the CDR3 DNA that was read is TGTGCCAGCAGCTTCGCGGGCCGAGAGACC. Translating it yields CASSFAGRET. The full CDR3 protein is CASSFAGRETQYF. Looking up the rest from reference TRBV5-6 and TRBJ2-5 gives the full variable domain: DAGVTQSPTHLIKTRGQQVTLRCSPKSGHDTVSWYQQALGQGPQFIFQYYEEEERQRGNFPDRFSGHQFPNYSSELNVNALLLGDSALYLCASSFAGRETQYFGPGTRLLVL.

This clone was detected ten times or more. Read sequence stops 3 residues before the CDR3 end, and the germline J gene provides the missing end. This chain uses TRBV7-6 with TRBJ2-3; 14 bases line up with TRBD2. V shed 5 bases and J 3 bases; nucleotides not matched to a gene: 7. The CDR3 is 17 amino acids. Germline CDR1 reads SGHVS; CDR2 reads FNYEAQ. The part of the CDR3 DNA that was read is TGTGCCAGCAGCCCTCGACTAGCGGGGGGGGTGACAGATACG. Translating gives CASSPRLAGGVTDT. Given in full, the CDR3 is CASSPRLAGGVTDTQYF.

The sample holds many counts of this clone. The CDR3 goes on 3 residues after the read ends, and that part is filled in from the germline J gene. The chain uses TRBV7-2 and TRBJ1-5; 8 nucleotides agree with TRBD1. The CDR3 consists of 13 residues. Germline lookup yields CDR1 SGHTA and CDR2 FQGNSA. Trimming removed 5 bases from V and 6 bases from J; junction bases left unmatched: 3. CDR3 residues: CASSPDRVQPQHF. CDR3 DNA, as far as it was read: TGTGCCAGCAGCCCGGACAGGGTTCAGCCC.

This clone was seen ten or more times. Read sequence stops 3 residues before the CDR3 end, and the germline J gene provides the missing end. V gene TRBV2 combines with J gene TRBJ2-1; D might be TRBD1 (6 bases). The CDR3 has 15 amino acids. Per germline, CDR1 SNHLY and CDR2 FYNNEI. Trimming removed 3 bases from V and 4 bases from J, with 13 bases in between. CDR3 protein: CASSEWSGAYNEQFF. The sequenced part of the CDR3 DNA is TGTGCCAGCAGTGAGTGGTCAGGGGCTTACAATGAG.

Ten or more counts support this clone. The missing CDR3 end, 3 residues past where the read stops, is filled in from the germline J gene. This chain uses TRBV20-1 with TRBJ2-3; maybe TRBD2 (6 bases). Trimming took 6 bases from V and 4 from J, leaving 11 bases between them. The CDR3 runs to 12 residues. The germline V gene encodes CDR1 DFQATT and CDR2 SNEGSKA (reference sequence). The CDR3 loop reads CSAQEGSDTQYF. The covered CDR3 bases are TGCAGTGCCCAGGAGGGGTCAGATACG.

This clone came up many times. Sequencing ends 3 residues short of the CDR3 end; the germline J gene provides the rest. The chain employs TRBV10-3 and TRBJ2-3, with D maybe TRBD2 (6 bases). CDR3 length: 12 residues. Germline V gene sequence: CDR1 ENHRY, CDR2 SYGVKD. Trimming cost V 6 bases and J 6 bases, with 10 bases left between them. Incomplete CDR3 DNA: TGTGCCATCAGCGGGGGTAGGGATACG. As protein: CAISGGRDT. The CDR3 as a whole reads CAISGGRDTQYF.

This clone was observed at least ten times. The read comes to an end 3 residues before the CDR3 does, leaving the germline J gene to fill in the end. The rearrangement joins TRBV5-6 to TRBJ1-1; D is undetermined. The V gene's germline CDR1 is SGHDT and CDR2 YYEEEE. The CDR3 has 11 residues. The CDR3 loop reads CASSLGGEAFF. The sequenced part of the CDR3 DNA is TGTGCCAGCAGCTTAGGAGGGGAA.

There are many counts of this clone. The read falls 3 residues short of the CDR3 end, and the missing part is taken from the germline J gene. The chain has TRBV5-6 and TRBJ2-7; D perhaps matches TRBD2 (5 bases). V was clipped by 1 base and J by 6 bases, with 8 bases between them. Germline V gives CDR1 SGHDT, CDR2 YYEEEE. CDR3 length equals 12 residues. The part of the CDR3 DNA that was read is TGTGCCAGCAGCTTGTCCGGGGTCGAG. This encodes CASSLSGVE. The whole CDR3 protein is CASSLSGVEQYF.

With regard to this clone: Read coverage stops 3 residues before the CDR3 terminus; the germline J gene supplies the remainder. The V gene is TRBV7-9, the J gene TRBJ2-7, with a weak D call TRBD1 (5 bases). Deletions cut 3 bases from V and 2 bases from J, with 8 bases between. CDR1 is SEHNR and CDR2 is FQNEAQ in the germline V gene (reference sequence). CDR3 size: 13 residues. CDR3 region: CASSFPRAYEQYF. CDR3 bases read: TGTGCCAGCAGCTTTCCCAGGGCCTACGAG.

This clone was detected many times. The missing CDR3 end, 3 residues past where the read stops, is filled in from the germline J gene. The chain joins TRBV9 to TRBJ2-3; tentatively, D is TRBD2 (6 bases). The CDR3 is made up of 15 amino acids. The germline gives CDR1 SGDLS, CDR2 YYNGEE. The V end was cut by 0 bases, the J end by 1 base, with 9 bases between. CDR3 region: CASSVGRGGTDTQYF. Partial CDR3 DNA: TGTGCCAGCAGCGTAGGGCGGGGAGGCACAGATACG.

This clone was observed at least ten times. The CDR3 is cut off 3 residues early in the read; its end comes from the germline J gene. The rearrangement uses TRBV5-1 and TRBJ1-1; TRBD1 matches 9 bases. The CDR3 length is 14 residues. V gave up 3 bases and J gave up 5 bases; unmatched junction bases: 5. Germline V gene data show CDR1 as SGHRS and CDR2 as YFSETQ. The CDR3 region is CASSWGQGGTEAFF. CDR3 bases read: TGCGCCAGCAGCTGGGGACAGGGAGGGACTGAA.

For this clone: The missing CDR3 end, 3 residues past where the read stops, is filled in from the germline J gene. The genes are TRBV19 and TRBJ2-1; possible D gene TRBD1, 6 bases. The CDR3 loop spans 15 amino acids. V lost 3 bases and J lost 1, with 10 bases in between. Germline loops: CDR1 LNHDA, CDR2 SQIVND (reference sequence). CDR3: CASSISQGSYNEQFF. The sequenced part of the CDR3 DNA is TGTGCCAGTAGTATCTCCCAGGGGTCCTACAATGAG. Looking up the rest from reference TRBV19 and TRBJ2-1 gives the full variable domain: DGGITQSPKYLFRKEGQNVTLSCEQNLNHDAMYWYRQDPGQGLRLIYYSQIVNDFQKGDIAEGYSVSREKKESFPLTVTSAQKNPTAFYLCASSISQGSYNEQFFGPGTRLTVL.

This clone was recorded many times. The CDR3 extends 3 residues past the end of the read, so its final part is completed from the germline J gene. The gene calls are TRBV20-1 and TRBJ2-7; TRBD1 aligns across 9 bases. CDR1 and CDR2 (germline): DFQATT, SNEGSKA (reference sequence). This CDR3 contains 13 residues. J was trimmed by 4 bases and V by 6 bases; bases with no gene match: 7. Incomplete CDR3 DNA: TGCAGTGCGGGCGACAGGGGGGGGTACGAG. Translating it yields CSAGDRGGYE. The entire CDR3 protein is CSAGDRGGYEQYF.

This clone was observed a handful of times. The sequence runs out 3 residues before the end of the CDR3; the remainder is reconstructed from the germline J gene. The chain couples TRBV19 to TRBJ1-2; TRBD1 aligns across 10 bases. CDR3 length equals 16 residues. Germline V gene sequence: CDR1 LNHDA, CDR2 SQIVND (reference sequence). Incomplete CDR3 DNA: TGTGCCAGTAGCCCACGACAGGGGGCGCCCCCCAATGAC. It yields the protein CASSPRQGAPPND. The complete CDR3 protein is CASSPRQGAPPNDYTF.

In its sample, this clone was seen many times. The read stops 3 residues short of the end of the CDR3; the missing end is completed from the germline J gene. The genes are TRBV18 and TRBJ1-4; D may be TRBD1 (5 bases). V dropped 2 bases and J dropped 10 bases, with 20 bases sitting between them. The CDR3 is made up of 16 amino acids. Germline V gives CDR1 KGHSH, CDR2 LQKENI. CDR3 region: CASSPSQANQGGKLFF. Incomplete CDR3 DNA: TGTGCCAGCTCACCATCACAGGCGAATCAGGGAGGAAAA.

This clone occurred many times. The CDR3 end lies 3 residues beyond the end of the read and is filled in from the germline J gene. The chain carries TRBV6-2 or TRBV6-3 and TRBJ2-1; D might be TRBD1 (5 bases). V lost 5 bases, J lost 2 bases, and 10 bases lay in between. The CDR3 is made up of 14 amino acids. Germline V lookup: CDR1 MNHEY, CDR2 SVGEGT. CDR3 DNA, as far as it was read: TGTGCCAGCAGTAGGACATCCGCCTACAATGAG. Its protein is CASSRTSAYNE. The entire CDR3 protein is CASSRTSAYNEQFF.

There are a few counts of this clone. Sequencing ends 3 residues short of the CDR3 end; the germline J gene provides the rest. The chain joins TRBV29-1 to TRBJ1-2; no firm D call. Germline CDR1 SQVTM, CDR2 ANQGSEA. CDR3 size: 13 residues. The CDR3 protein is CSVVGSDYNDYTF. The covered CDR3 bases are TGCAGCGTTGTTGGTTCCGACTACAATGAC.

This clone was detected many times. The sequence runs out 3 residues before the end of the CDR3; the remainder is reconstructed from the germline J gene. The V call is TRBV30, the J call TRBJ2-2, with a weak D call TRBD2 (6 bases). Germline CDR1 reads GTSNPN; CDR2 reads SVGIG (reference sequence). The CDR3 contains 14 residues. CDR3 DNA, as far as it was read: TGTGGCCGAAGGCGGGGTAAAAACACCGGGGAG. As protein: CGRRRGKNTGE. The complete CDR3 sequence is CGRRRGKNTGELFF.

This clone was seen a handful of times. The observed sequence ends 3 residues before the CDR3 terminus, with the missing tail filled in from the germline J gene. The chain carries TRBV5-5 and TRBJ1-1; D is unresolved. The CDR3 is made up of 12 amino acids. Germline CDR1 SGHKS, CDR2 YYEKEE (reference sequence). V was trimmed by 4 bases and J by 3 bases, leaving 7 bases between them. CDR3 loop: CASSRRDTEAFF. CDR3 DNA, as far as it was read: TGTGCCAGCAGCCGGAGGGACACTGAA.

This clone was observed at least ten times. The read falls 3 residues short of the CDR3 end, and the missing part is taken from the germline J gene. The rearrangement links TRBV2 to TRBJ1-5, with D tentatively TRBD1 (5 bases). V was trimmed by 6 bases and J by 5 bases, leaving 17 bases between them. CDR3 length: 15 residues. In germline, CDR1 is SNHLY, CDR2 FYNNEI. CDR3 amino acids: CASSETVMLDQPQHF. The part of the CDR3 DNA that was read is TGTGCCAGCAGCGAGACAGTTATGTTGGATCAGCCC.

This clone was seen at least ten times. The observed sequence ends 3 residues before the CDR3 terminus, with the missing tail filled in from the germline J gene. The rearrangement joins TRBV10-3 to TRBJ2-5, with 11 bases aligning to TRBD2. Germline lookup yields CDR1 ENHRY and CDR2 SYGVKD. This CDR3 comprises 17 residues. V shed 4 bases, J shed 3 bases, and the junction held 10 bases outside the gene matches. The CDR3 loop is CAISGETSGAQEETQYF. CDR3 DNA (partial): TGTGCCATCAGTGGGGAGACTAGCGGGGCTCAGGAAGAGACC.

In this sample, this clone turned up many times. The sequenced fragment ends 3 residues before the CDR3 boundary, so the rest is inferred from the germline J gene. This chain links TRBV7-9 with TRBJ1-3; D is undetermined. CDR1 is SEHNR and CDR2 is FQNEAQ in the germline V gene (reference sequence). The CDR3 loop spans 13 amino acids. With 8 bases removed from V and 0 bases from J, the gap between germline ends came to 8 bases. The CDR3 reads CASVRSSGNTIYF. CDR3 DNA (partial): TGTGCCAGCGTGCGGAGCTCTGGAAACACC.